The present entry profiles one T cell receptor (beta chain) with its context. Its specificity is unknown. The sample comes from a study of cytomegalovirus exposure and HLA in healthy donors. The study, taken as a whole, reports: Specificity for CMV antigens was confirmed in vitro for a few of the CMV-associated chains.

Libraries were prepared by immunoSEQ multiplex PCR; TCRdb keeps only in-frame clonotypes and omits some of them. The table records some 87,000 clones, roughly 95% of them present only once. Germline V lookup: CDR1 SGDLS, CDR2 YYNGEE. The CDR3 runs 15 residues. Trimming at V came to 1 base and at J to 4 bases, leaving 5 bases not matched to a gene. The V and J genes are TRBV9 and TRBJ2-3, with 8 bases fitting TRBD2. This TCR derives from a woman between 18 and 29 years old in good health and CMV-seronegative. The sample taken for sequencing was PBMCs. CDR3 region: CASSVSGRGADTQYF. DNA for the CDR3: TGTGCCAGCAGCGTAAGCGGGAGAGGTGCAGATACGCAGTATTTT. The variable domain in full, with the rest retrieved from reference TRBV9 and TRBJ2-3, is DSGVTQTPKHLITATGQRVTLRCSPRSGDLSVYWYQQSLDQGLQFLIQYYNGEERAKGNILERFSAQQFPDLHSELNLSSLELGDSALYFCASSVSGRGADTQYFGPGTRLTVL.